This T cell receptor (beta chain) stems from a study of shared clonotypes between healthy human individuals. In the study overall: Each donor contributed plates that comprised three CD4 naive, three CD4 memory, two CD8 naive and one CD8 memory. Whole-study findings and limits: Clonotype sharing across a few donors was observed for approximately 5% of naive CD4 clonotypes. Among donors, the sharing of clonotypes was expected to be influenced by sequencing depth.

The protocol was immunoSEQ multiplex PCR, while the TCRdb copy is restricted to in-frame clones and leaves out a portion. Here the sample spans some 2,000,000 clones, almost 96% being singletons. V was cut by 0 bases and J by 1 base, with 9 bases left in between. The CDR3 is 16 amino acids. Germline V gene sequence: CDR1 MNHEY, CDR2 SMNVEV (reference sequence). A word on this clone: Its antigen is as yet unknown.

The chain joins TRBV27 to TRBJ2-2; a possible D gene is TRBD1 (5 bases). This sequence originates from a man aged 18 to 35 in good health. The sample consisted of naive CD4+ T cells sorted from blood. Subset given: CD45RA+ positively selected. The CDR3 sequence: CASSLSSTVNTGELFF. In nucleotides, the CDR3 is TGTGCCAGCAGTTTATCGTCGACAGTGAACACCGGGGAGCTGTTTTTT.